This TCR beta chain was recorded in a study of blood T cells in healthy people across ages. Germline V gene lookup returns CDR1 DFQATT and CDR2 SNEGSKA (reference sequence). Trimming at V came to 0 bases and at J to 2 bases, leaving 8 bases not matched to a gene. The length of the CDR3 is 16 residues. Then a second PCR, running roughly 7 to 11 cycles, was carried out with a sample-barcoded 5' primer and a J-beta primer mix. TCRdb ran MiXCR on the 5' RACE reads and lists one entry per CDR3 protein. Of around 940,000 distinct CDR3 sequences in the sample, 45% to 60% were seen once. Peripheral blood samples of around 9.3 milliliters were drawn from each donor.

The chain has TRBV20-1 and TRBJ2-3, with 7 bases identical to TRBD1. The receptor comes from a woman aged 55 to 70 in good health. The sample taken for sequencing was blood. CDR3 nucleotides: TGCAGTGCTAGAGATCCGACAGGGCACTACACAGATACGCAGTATTTT. Amino acids: CSARDPTGHYTDTQYF.